The rows below give T cell receptor beta chains drawn from one sample of a study of blood T cell repertoires in COVID-19. Clones were sequenced by immunoSEQ multiplex PCR, and TCRdb holds only the in-frame ones, with some missing. The repertoire has about 210,000 clones, 75% to 90% of them found once; the top ten carry about 5%. The source material was peripheral blood. The receptors were gathered from a woman between 35 and 50 years old with acute or convalescent COVID-19. CDR3s include the opening cysteine and the closing phenylalanine or tryptophan. Each record gives: V gene, CDR3 protein.

TRBV7-2	CASSPYRGRHSNQPQHF
TRBV9	CASSVALQRSTDTQYF
TRBV5-1	CASSYGQGILDTQYF
TRBV6-5	CASGRQNYGYTF
TRBV7-9	CASSPGRGMNTEAFF
TRBV11-2	CASSPQGSGNTIYF
TRBV5-1	CASSLGGGITEAFF
TRBV6-4	CASSDSGGGAEAFF
TRBV27	CASSHSLIGGAKDTQYF
TRBV19	CARKTGGRTDTQYF
TRBV20-1	CSASLAEIQETQYF
TRBV6-1	CASRGGTGANVLTF
TRBV29-1	CSVGTSGVTSTDTQYF
TRBV7-2	CASSTGQGFGEKLFF
TRBV3-1/TRBV3-2	CASSQSGTGGQPQHF
TRBV28	CASSLRGSLYGYTF
TRBV18	CASSPSGTESNSPLHF
TRBV24-1	CATSDALQGRNEQFF
TRBV5-1	CASSLDAPNYGYTF
TRBV4-1	CASSPDGGARVETQYF
TRBV4-1	CASSQDSAGEQFF
TRBV6-5	CASSNTVNTEAFF
TRBV5-1	CASSTGLGQDNYGYTF
TRBV11-2	CASSFGAYYTEAFF
TRBV21-1	CASSKVVYRRTDHNSPLHF
TRBV30	CAWSQGIGGYTF
TRBV27	CASSLSGPQGPPREAFF
TRBV19	CASSPGTGGQPQHF
TRBV18	CASSHGSTPNYGYTF
TRBV3-1/TRBV3-2	CASRLLAGPPTDTQYF
TRBV9	CASSYQDSANEAFF
TRBV27	CASSTAAATNEKLFF
TRBV19	CASSIGTAAEPLHF
TRBV5-1	CASSLDIPRNGYTF
TRBV12-3/TRBV12-4	CASRPGQGGAAFF
TRBV6-5	CASSTRGQGTGELFF
TRBV6-5	CASRLTGGEETQYF
TRBV3-1/TRBV3-2	CASKGARNSPLHF
TRBV5-4	CASSPGLAGGPAKNIQYF
TRBV18	CASSSDSLLTF
TRBV11-2	CASSFLRDPGNTIYF
TRBV6-6	CASSNDRNSNSPLHF
TRBV2	CASNGGHNEQFF
TRBV2	CASSEGQIDSTDTQYF
TRBV5-1	CASSLKTGGQFAGNTIYF
TRBV6-5	CASSYERQNTEAFF
TRBV11-2	CASSSIGGNGYTF
TRBV25-1	CASSELTGGGGPLNEQFF
TRBV2	CASRRDRGRNSPLHF
TRBV3-1/TRBV3-2	CASSQGGTSGDLAKNIQYF
TRBV28	CASSPPISGANVLTF
TRBV18	CASSRLAGGNEQFF
TRBV29-1	CSVEERQGNTGELFF
TRBV5-6	CASRQGRYVSPLHF
TRBV2	CASSDSLMGRAADTQYF
TRBV7-3	CASSLAGNGYTF
TRBV10-2	CASSEGGSYNSPLHF
TRBV6-5	CASIPPGRARTEAFF
TRBV12-3/TRBV12-4	CASSLLETQYF
TRBV19	CASRGRGPSSFTARYGYTF